These 11 T cell receptor beta chains were sequenced from one sample in a study of OX40 agonist ivuxolimab in advanced cancers. Preparation of the library involved the immunoSEQ multiplex PCR assay. In TCRdb, the immuneACCESS table is reduced to in-frame sequences with V and J assigned. These tables do not hold every clone; where another copy was compared, an unresolved V gene accounts for under half, and the others remain unexplained. This sample holds about 70,000 clones; about 92% were observed only once. The top ten clones comprise about 5% of the sample. This sample comprised CD4+ or CD8+ T cells sorted from blood, obtained in a trial of the OX40 agonist ivuxolimab. These receptors all come from an adult with an advanced solid tumor such as melanoma, head and neck, liver or kidney cancer.

This clone was counted only a few times. The chain links TRBV7-9 to TRBJ1-1; D gene uncertain. Germline CDR1 reads SEHNR; CDR2 reads FQNEAQ (reference sequence). The CDR3 sequence is 10 residues long. V lost 3 bases and J 7 bases, leaving 3 bases between the germline ends. CDR3 loop: CASSLFEAFF. The CDR3 DNA reads as TGTGCCAGCAGCTTGTTTGAAGCTTTCTTT. Together with reference TRBV7-9 and TRBJ1-1, the CDR3 gives the full variable domain: DTGVSQNPRHKITKRGQNVTFRCDPISEHNRLYWYRQTLGQGPEFLTYFQNEAQLEKSRLLSDRFSAERPKGSFSTLEIQRTEQGDSAMYLCASSLFEAFFGQGTRLTVV.

The chain is built from TRBV6-5 and TRBJ2-7, with D maybe TRBD1 (5 bases). V lost 0 bases and J 6 bases, leaving 18 bases between the germline ends. The CDR3 runs 16 residues. From germline, CDR1 is MNHEY and CDR2 SVGAGI. CDR3: CASSYSNQGGRSEQYF. CDR3 in DNA: TGTGCCAGCAGTTACTCGAACCAGGGTGGTAGGTCCGAGCAGTACTTC.

The chain employs TRBV11-2 and TRBJ2-1, with TRBD2 matching 8 bases. The length of the CDR3 is 13 residues. With 5 bases clipped from V and 9 bases from J, the junction kept 6 bases outside the gene matches. CDR1 SGHAT and CDR2 FQNNGV come from the germline V gene. The CDR3 DNA reads TGTGCCAGCAGCGCCCCGGGAGGGGGTGAGCAGTTCTTC. Encoded protein: CASSAPGGGEQFF. Full variable domain (outside the CDR3, taken from reference TRBV11-2 and TRBJ2-1): EAGVAQSPRYKIIEKRQSVAFWCNPISGHATLYWYQQILGQGPKLLIQFQNNGVVDDSQLPKDRFSAERLKGVDSTLKIQPAKLEDSAVYLCASSAPGGGEQFFGPGTRLTVL.

The J gene is TRBJ1-5, the V gene TRBV18, with 8 bases matching TRBD1. The germline V gene encodes CDR1 KGHSH and CDR2 LQKENI. V gave up 3 bases and J gave up 0 bases; unmatched junction bases: 1. The CDR3 is made up of 15 amino acids. As DNA, the CDR3 is TGTGCCAGCTCACCGGGACAGGATAGCAATCAGCCCCAGCATTTT. Protein product: CASSPGQDSNQPQHF.

V gene TRBV20-1 combines with J gene TRBJ2-2; unclear D gene. V was cut by 6 bases and J by 4 bases, with 6 bases left in between. This CDR3 contains 11 residues. CDR1 and CDR2 from the germline V gene are DFQATT and SNEGSKA (reference sequence). In nucleotides, the CDR3 is TGCAGTGCAAGACCCACCGGGGAGCTGTTTTTT. This sequence encodes CSARPTGELFF.

The CDR3 sequence is CASSGGQGSYEQYF. The CDR3 coding sequence is TGTGCCAGCAGTGGCGGACAGGGCTCCTACGAGCAGTACTTC. The chain links TRBV2 to TRBJ2-7, with 8 bases aligning to TRBD1. The CDR3 runs 14 residues. Germline V gene data show CDR1 as SNHLY and CDR2 as FYNNEI. Trimming took 4 bases from V and 0 from J; bases not matched to a gene: 2.

As DNA, the CDR3 is TGTGCTAGTGGTTTGGTGGAGGGGAATGAGCAGTTCTTC. Translated: CASGLVEGNEQFF. This chain connects TRBV12-5 to TRBJ2-1; weak D call: TRBD2 (6 bases). There are 13 residues in the CDR3. V was pared by 0 bases and J by 7 bases, with 7 bases between. Germline CDR1 reads LGHNT; CDR2 reads FRNRAP.

CDR3 sequence: CASSPGSREQFF. CDR3 sequence (DNA): TGTGCCAGTAGTCCTGGGTCGCGTGAGCAGTTCTTC. The chain uses TRBV19 and TRBJ2-1; D remains ambiguous. The CDR3 is 12 residues long. The V and J ends lost 5 bases and 9 bases respectively, with 11 bases between them. Germline V gene data show CDR1 as LNHDA and CDR2 as SQIVND (reference sequence). Looking up the rest from reference TRBV19 and TRBJ2-1 gives the full variable domain: DGGITQSPKYLFRKEGQNVTLSCEQNLNHDAMYWYRQDPGQGLRLIYYSQIVNDFQKGDIAEGYSVSREKKESFPLTVTSAQKNPTAFYLCASSPGSREQFFGPGTRLTVL.

J is TRBJ2-4 and V is TRBV28; no reliable D call. The CDR3 loop spans 15 amino acids. Trimming removed 6 bases from V and 0 bases from J, with 12 bases in between. Germline lookup yields CDR1 MDHEN and CDR2 SYDVKM. The chain's CDR3 is CASSLQRQAKNIQYF. The CDR3 nucleotides read TGTGCCAGCAGCTTGCAACGCCAAGCCAAAAACATTCAGTACTTC.

The V and J genes are TRBV28 and TRBJ1-1, with D possibly TRBD1 on 5 matching bases. The ends were cut back, 6 bases at V and 0 bases at J, with 17 bases in the middle. Germline-derived CDR1 and CDR2 are MDHEN and SYDVKM. This CDR3 has 16 amino acids. The CDR3 bases are TGTGCCAGCAGCCGGGGGTCGCGAACAATGAACACTGAAGCTTTCTTT. It encodes CASSRGSRTMNTEAFF. Full variable domain (rest looked up from reference TRBV28 and TRBJ1-1): DVKVTQSSRYLVKRTGEKVFLECVQDMDHENMFWYRQDPGLGLRLIYFSYDVKMKEKGDIPEGYSVSREKKERFSLILESASTNQTSMYLCASSRGSRTMNTEAFFGQGTRLTVV.

The chain links TRBV11-2 to TRBJ1-1; D remains ambiguous. Trimming pared 2 bases from V and 2 bases from J, leaving 6 bases between. The germline V gene encodes CDR1 SGHAT and CDR2 FQNNGV. The CDR3 loop spans 13 amino acids. The DNA of the CDR3 is TGTGCCAGCAGCTTATCCGTTAACACTGAAGCTTTCTTT. Amino acids: CASSLSVNTEAFF.